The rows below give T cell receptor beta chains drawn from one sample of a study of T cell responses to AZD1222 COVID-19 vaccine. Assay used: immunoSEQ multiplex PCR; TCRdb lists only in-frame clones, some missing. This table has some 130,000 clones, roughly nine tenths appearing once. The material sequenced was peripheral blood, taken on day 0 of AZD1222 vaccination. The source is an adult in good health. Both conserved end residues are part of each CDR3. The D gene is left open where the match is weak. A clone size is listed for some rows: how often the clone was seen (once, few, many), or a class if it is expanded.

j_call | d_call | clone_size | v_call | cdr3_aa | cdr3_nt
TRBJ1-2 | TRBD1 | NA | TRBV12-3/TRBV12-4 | CASSSYRGRGYTF | TGTGCCAGCAGCAGCTACAGGGGCCGCGGCTACACCTTC
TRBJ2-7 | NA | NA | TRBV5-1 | CASSLDPGDYYEQYF | TGCGCCAGCAGCTTGGATCCAGGGGATTACTACGAGCAGTACTTC
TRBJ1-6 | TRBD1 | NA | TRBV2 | CASRQGAGGSPLHF | TGTGCCAGTCGACAGGGTGCCGGCGGTTCACCCCTCCACTTT
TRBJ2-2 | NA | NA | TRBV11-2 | CASSQTRGPTGELFF | TGTGCCAGCAGCCAAACTAGGGGCCCCACCGGGGAGCTGTTTTTT
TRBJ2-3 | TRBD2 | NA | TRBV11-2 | CASSQGLAGVTDTQYF | TGTGCCAGCAGTCAGGGACTAGCGGGGGTCACAGATACGCAGTATTTT
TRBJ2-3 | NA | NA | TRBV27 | CASSQGRADTQYF | TGTGCCAGCAGTCAGGGGAGAGCAGATACGCAGTATTTT
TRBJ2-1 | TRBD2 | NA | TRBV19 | CASGGAGGLLFNEQFF | TGTGCCAGTGGGGGCGCGGGAGGTCTTTTGTTCAATGAGCAGTTCTTC
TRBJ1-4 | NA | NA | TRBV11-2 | CASRTPATNEKLFF | TGTGCCAGCAGAACACCTGCAACTAATGAAAAACTGTTTTTT
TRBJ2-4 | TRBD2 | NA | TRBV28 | CASSTGTSLIVQYF | TGTGCCAGCAGCACCGGGACTAGTCTCATCGTTCAGTACTTC
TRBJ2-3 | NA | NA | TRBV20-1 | CSAEDQDTQYF | TGCAGTGCCGAAGACCAAGATACGCAGTATTTT
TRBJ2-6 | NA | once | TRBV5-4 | CASRVGGPGANVLTF | TGTGCCAGCAGGGTCGGAGGGCCTGGGGCCAACGTCCTGACTTTC
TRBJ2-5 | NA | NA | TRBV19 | CASKRFGGGETQYF | TGTGCCAGTAAGAGGTTCGGGGGAGGAGAGACCCAGTACTTC
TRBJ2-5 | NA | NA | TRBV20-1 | CSARETQYF | TGCAGTGCTAGAGAGACCCAGTACTTC
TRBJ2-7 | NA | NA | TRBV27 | CASSLSRGTWLYEQYF | TGTGCCAGCAGTTTATCTCGAGGGACCTGGCTCTACGAGCAGTACTTC
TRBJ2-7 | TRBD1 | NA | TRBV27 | CASSSGTGKGYEQYF | TGTGCCAGCAGTTCCGGGACAGGGAAGGGATACGAGCAGTACTTC
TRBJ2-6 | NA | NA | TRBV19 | CASSITLTGGTSGANVLTF | TGTGCCAGTAGTATAACCCTCACGGGCGGAACCTCTGGGGCCAACGTCCTGACTTTC
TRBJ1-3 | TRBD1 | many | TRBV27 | CASSLQGAGNTIYF | TGTGCCAGCAGTTTACAGGGGGCTGGAAACACCATATATTTT
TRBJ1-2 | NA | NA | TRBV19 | CASTKDSTYYGYTF | TGTGCCAGTACCAAGGACAGCACCTATTATGGCTACACCTTC
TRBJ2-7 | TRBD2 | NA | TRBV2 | CASLDVTGGSHEQYF | TGTGCCAGCCTTGACGTAACGGGAGGGAGTCACGAGCAGTACTTC
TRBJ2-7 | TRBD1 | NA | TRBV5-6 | CASSLAGGGGEQYF | TGTGCCAGCAGCCTGGCAGGGGGCGGCGGCGAGCAGTACTTC
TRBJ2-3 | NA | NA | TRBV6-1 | CASSEVVEGTDTQYF | TGTGCCAGCAGTGAGGTGGTGGAGGGAACAGATACGCAGTATTTT
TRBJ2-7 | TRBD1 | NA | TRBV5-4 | CASSYPTGGSYEQYF | TGTGCCAGCAGCTATCCAACAGGGGGCTCCTACGAGCAGTACTTC
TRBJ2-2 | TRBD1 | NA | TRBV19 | CASSIRDRGSVTGELFF | TGTGCCAGTAGTATCCGGGACAGGGGATCGGTCACCGGGGAGCTGTTTTTT
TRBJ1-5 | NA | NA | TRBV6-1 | CASSEAPYSSREPQHF | TGTGCCAGCAGTGAAGCGCCCTATAGCTCCAGGGAGCCCCAGCATTTT
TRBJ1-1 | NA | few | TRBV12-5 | CASGPDGGGTEAFF | TGTGCTAGTGGACCGGACGGCGGCGGGACTGAAGCTTTCTTT
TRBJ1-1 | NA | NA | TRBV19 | CASSRRSPNTEAFF | TGTGCCAGTAGTAGAAGATCTCCGAACACTGAAGCTTTCTTT
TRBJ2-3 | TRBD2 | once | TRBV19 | CASSMTSGRADTQYF | TGTGCCAGTAGTATGACTAGCGGGAGGGCAGATACGCAGTATTTT
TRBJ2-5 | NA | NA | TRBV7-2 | CASTDPRGGNGGTQYF | TGTGCCAGCACCGACCCGAGGGGAGGAAACGGTGGGACCCAGTACTTC
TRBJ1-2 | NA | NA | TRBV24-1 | CATSEGNYGYTF | TGTGCCACCAGTGAAGGGAACTATGGCTACACCTTC
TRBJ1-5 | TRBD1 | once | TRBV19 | CASSFSRAGGQPQHF | TGTGCCAGTAGTTTCAGTCGGGCAGGGGGTCAGCCCCAGCATTTT
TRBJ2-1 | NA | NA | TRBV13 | CASSLSSGLLNNEQFF | TGTGCCAGCAGCTTATCCTCCGGCCTTTTGAACAATGAGCAGTTCTTC
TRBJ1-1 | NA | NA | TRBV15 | CATSRDRLHTEAFF | TGTGCCACCAGCAGAGATCGGTTACACACTGAAGCTTTCTTT
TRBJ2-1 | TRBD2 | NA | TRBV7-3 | CASSRRLAGHNEQFF | TGTGCCAGCAGCCGCCGACTAGCGGGTCACAATGAGCAGTTCTTC
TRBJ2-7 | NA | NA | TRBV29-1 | CSVVEFYEQYF | TGCAGCGTTGTCGAATTCTACGAGCAGTACTTC
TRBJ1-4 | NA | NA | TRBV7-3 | CASSFQEKLFF | TGTGCCAGCAGCTTTCAGGAAAAACTGTTTTTT
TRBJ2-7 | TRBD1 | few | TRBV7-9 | CASSSYSGTGTYEQYF | TGTGCCAGCAGCTCATATTCCGGGACAGGAACCTACGAGCAGTACTTC
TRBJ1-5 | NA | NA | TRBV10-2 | CASSVPGGPQHF | TGCGCCAGCAGTGTACCGGGAGGGCCCCAGCATTTT
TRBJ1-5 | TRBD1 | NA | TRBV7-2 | CASSRTGGGQPQHF | TGTGCCAGCAGCCGTACAGGGGGCGGTCAGCCCCAGCATTTT
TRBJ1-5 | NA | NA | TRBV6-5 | CASRVNQPQHF | TGTGCCAGCAGGGTAAATCAGCCCCAGCATTTT
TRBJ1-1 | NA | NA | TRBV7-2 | CASSLVGTSNTEAFF | TGTGCCAGCAGCTTAGTAGGCACATCTAACACTGAAGCTTTCTTT
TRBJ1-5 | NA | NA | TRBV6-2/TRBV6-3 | CASSYPAGQSNQPQHF | TGTGCCAGCAGTTACCCGGCAGGGCAGAGCAATCAGCCCCAGCATTTT
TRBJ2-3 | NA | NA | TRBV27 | CASSLNRGTDTQYF | TGTGCCAGCAGTTTAAACAGAGGTACAGATACGCAGTATTTT
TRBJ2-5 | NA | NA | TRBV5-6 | CASSFRGAETQYF | TGTGCCAGCAGCTTTAGGGGGGCAGAGACCCAGTACTTC
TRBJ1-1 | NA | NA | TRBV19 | CASSYRAAEAFF | TGTGCCAGTAGTTACAGGGCCGCTGAAGCTTTCTTT
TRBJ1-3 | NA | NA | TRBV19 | CASMDRRTSGNTIYF | TGTGCCAGTATGGACAGAAGGACCTCTGGAAACACCATATATTTT
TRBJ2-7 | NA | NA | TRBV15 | CATSRGGAVRDEQYF | TGTGCCACCAGCAGAGGGGGGGCCGTCAGGGACGAGCAGTACTTC
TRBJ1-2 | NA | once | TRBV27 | CASSPGPLYGYTF | TGTGCCAGCAGCCCCGGGCCCCTCTATGGCTACACCTTC
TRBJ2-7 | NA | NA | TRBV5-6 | CASSLAWEQYF | TGTGCCAGCAGCTTGGCTTGGGAGCAGTACTTC
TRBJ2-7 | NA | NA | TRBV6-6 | CASTGTGRGYEQYF | TGTGCCAGCACCGGCACGGGAAGGGGCTACGAGCAGTACTTC
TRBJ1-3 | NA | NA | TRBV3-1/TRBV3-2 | CASSQVRGRDTIYF | TGTGCCAGCAGCCAAGTTAGAGGGAGGGACACCATATATTTT
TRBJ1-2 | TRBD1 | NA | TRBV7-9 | CASSQDRVRGYTF | TGTGCCAGCAGCCAGGACAGGGTTAGGGGCTACACCTTC
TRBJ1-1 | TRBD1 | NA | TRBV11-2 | CASSLTGGSPEAFF | TGTGCCAGCAGCTTAACAGGGGGCAGTCCTGAAGCTTTCTTT
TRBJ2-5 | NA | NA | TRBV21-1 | CASSKEMETQYF | TGTGCCAGCAGCAAAGAAATGGAGACCCAGTACTTC
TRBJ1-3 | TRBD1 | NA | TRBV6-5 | CASLTDRVKGNTIYF | TGTGCCAGCCTAACGGACAGGGTAAAAGGAAACACCATATATTTT
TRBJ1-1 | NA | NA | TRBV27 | CASSPTQGAFEAFF | TGTGCCAGCAGTCCAACGCAGGGAGCCTTTGAAGCTTTCTTT
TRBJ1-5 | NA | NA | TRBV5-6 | CASRPWSINQPQHF | TGTGCCAGCAGGCCTTGGAGTATCAATCAGCCCCAGCATTTT
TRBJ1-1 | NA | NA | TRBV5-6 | CASSLVATEAFF | TGTGCCAGCAGCTTAGTTGCCACTGAAGCTTTCTTT
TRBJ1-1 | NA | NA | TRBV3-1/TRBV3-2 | CASSQAEVEAFF | TGTGCCAGCAGCCAAGCCGAGGTTGAAGCTTTCTTT
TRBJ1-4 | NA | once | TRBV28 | CASTFTHSLNEKLFF | TGTGCCAGCACCTTCACCCACAGCCTAAATGAAAAACTGTTTTTT
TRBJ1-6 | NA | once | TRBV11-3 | CASSLDLRSPLHF | TGTGCCAGCAGCTTAGATCTTCGGTCACCCCTCCACTTT